Listed below are T cell receptor beta chains from one sample, sequenced in a study of graft-versus-host responses after intestinal transplantation. No cognate antigen is known for these TCRs. Generated by immunoSEQ multiplex PCR, the TCRdb table keeps only in-frame clones and is missing some. Among 25,000 to 35,000 clones listed, roughly four fifths were seen once. Specimen: unstimulated CD8+ T cells sorted from spleen or lymph node cells, collected before intestinal transplant. These receptors all stem from a human donor who received an intestinal transplant. Each CDR3 is given with its conserved first and last residue. A D gene is named only where the DNA matches it firmly. Clone size is shown for a subset of rows, as once, few, many or a class of expanded clone.

v_call,d_call,clone_size,j_call,cdr3_nt,cdr3_aa
TRBV15,TRBD1,.,TRBJ2-7,TGTGCCACCAGGGAGACAGGGACCTACGAGCAGTACTTC,CATRETGTYEQYF
TRBV9,.,.,TRBJ2-7,TGTGCCAGCAGCGTAGGTTCTAGCTTATACGAGCAGTACTTC,CASSVGSSLYEQYF
TRBV7-7,TRBD2,.,TRBJ2-1,TGTGCTAGCAGCCAAGGGGCTAGCGGGAGTAATGAGCAGTTCTTC,CASSQGASGSNEQFF
TRBV7-8,TRBD2,.,TRBJ2-1,TGTGCCAGCAGCTTAGTAAGCGGGGGCTACAATGAGCAGTTCTTC,CASSLVSGGYNEQFF
TRBV7-6,TRBD1,few,TRBJ2-7,TGTGCCAGCAGCTTCGGGACAGGAACCTACGAGCAGTACTTC,CASSFGTGTYEQYF
TRBV28,TRBD1,.,TRBJ1-4,TGTGCCAGCAGTTTCCGACAGGGGAATGAAAAACTGTTTTTT,CASSFRQGNEKLFF
TRBV7-8,TRBD2,once,TRBJ2-1,TGTGCCAGCAGCTCGTTACTAGCGCCTGAGCAGTTCTTC,CASSSLLAPEQFF
TRBV6-1,.,.,TRBJ2-2,TGTGCCGCCTCGAAGGGGACCGGGGAGCTGTTTTTT,CAASKGTGELFF
TRBV6-6,.,once,TRBJ1-2,TGTGCCAGCAGCCTGGGCTCGGGACTATATGGCTACACCTTC,CASSLGSGLYGYTF
TRBV4-1,.,.,TRBJ2-3,TGCGCCAGCAGCGCCCCCTCGGCTAGCGGCACAGATACGCAGTATTTT,CASSAPSASGTDTQYF
TRBV6-6,TRBD1,.,TRBJ1-5,TGTGCCAGCAGTTACTTCGTCAGGGGGCCTCAGCCCCAGCATTTT,CASSYFVRGPQPQHF
TRBV2,.,.,TRBJ1-4,TGTGCCAGAAGGGGCGCAACTAATGAAAAACTGTTTTTT,CARRGATNEKLFF
TRBV27,TRBD2,once,TRBJ2-7,TGTGCCAGCAGTTTATACTGGACTAGCGGGAGGGCCATCTCCTACGAGCAGTACTTC,CASSLYWTSGRAISYEQYF
TRBV10-2,TRBD1,.,TRBJ2-5,TGCGCCAGCAGTTGGACAGGGCGGGAAGAGACCCAGTACTTC,CASSWTGREETQYF
TRBV5-1,.,few,TRBJ1-1,TGCGCCAGCAGCGTGACACAGGGTTACACTGAAGCTTTCTTT,CASSVTQGYTEAFF
TRBV25-1,TRBD1,.,TRBJ2-1,TGTGCCAGCAGCCACAGGGGGCCAAATGAGCAGTTCTTC,CASSHRGPNEQFF
TRBV27,.,few,TRBJ2-1,TGTGCCAGCAGTTCCCCCTTTACTGTACGCGGGATGGGTGAGCAGTTCTTC,CASSSPFTVRGMGEQFF
TRBV27,.,once,TRBJ2-1,TGTGCCAGCAGTTTATCGCAGGGGTCGTTTTCCTATGAGCAGTTCTTC,CASSLSQGSFSYEQFF
TRBV29-1,TRBD1,.,TRBJ2-7,TGCAGCTACACAGGGGACCACGAGCAGTACTTC,CSYTGDHEQYF
TRBV7-9,TRBD1,.,TRBJ1-6,TGTGCCAGCAGCCGATTAACAGGGGGAGATTCACCCCTCCACTTT,CASSRLTGGDSPLHF
TRBV29-1,TRBD2,.,TRBJ2-2,TGCAGCGTTGCCCTGGGACTAGGAATCGGGGAGCTGTTTTTT,CSVALGLGIGELFF
TRBV27,TRBD1,.,TRBJ2-7,TGTGCCAGCAGTCCCCGCCTGTTACGGGACAGGGTCAACGAGCAGTACTTC,CASSPRLLRDRVNEQYF
TRBV5-6,TRBD1,.,TRBJ2-7,TGTGCCAGCAGCTCCTCCGGGACAGGGACCCACGAGCAGTACTTC,CASSSSGTGTHEQYF
TRBV18,.,.,TRBJ1-3,TGTGCCAGCTCAAATATACAGGGCGTCGCTGGAAACACCATATATTTT,CASSNIQGVAGNTIYF
TRBV15,.,few,TRBJ1-5,TGTGCCACCAGCAGAGACAGTAGCAATCAGCCCCAGCATTTT,CATSRDSSNQPQHF
TRBV27,TRBD1,few,TRBJ2-7,TGTGCCAGCACGGACAGGGCCTACGAGCAGTACTTC,CASTDRAYEQYF
TRBV27,TRBD2,.,TRBJ2-1,TGTGCCAGCAGCCTATATTTAGCGGGGGGTGACAATGAGCAGTTCTTC,CASSLYLAGGDNEQFF
TRBV7-6,.,.,TRBJ2-1,TGTGCCAGCAGCTTAACCCTCAGCGGTCCCTACAATGAGCAGTTCTTC,CASSLTLSGPYNEQFF
TRBV28,TRBD2,.,TRBJ2-1,TGTGCCAGCAGCCTGGGTTGGGGGGAGGGCTACAATGAGCAGTTCTTC,CASSLGWGEGYNEQFF
TRBV13,TRBD2,.,TRBJ2-3,TGTGCCAGCAGCTTGATTAGCGGGACTAGCACAGATACGCAGTATTTT,CASSLISGTSTDTQYF
TRBV7-2,.,once,TRBJ2-1,TGTGCCAGCAGCTATCAGTACAATGAGCAGTTCTTC,CASSYQYNEQFF
TRBV4-1,.,.,TRBJ2-7,TGCGCCAGCAGCCCCTTCGGACAGCGACCCTCCTACGAGCAGTACTTC,CASSPFGQRPSYEQYF
TRBV28,TRBD1,.,TRBJ2-7,TGTGCCAGCAGTCTCCGACAGGGTGGTCTCGAGCAGTACTTC,CASSLRQGGLEQYF
TRBV6-6,TRBD2,.,TRBJ2-7,TGTGCCAGCACCCTGACTAGCGGGCTCGGGGACGAGCAGTACTTC,CASTLTSGLGDEQYF
TRBV15,TRBD1,.,TRBJ2-5,TGTGCCACCAGCAGAGGACAGGGCCTCCAAGAGACCCAGTACTTC,CATSRGQGLQETQYF
TRBV27,.,.,TRBJ2-7,TGTGCCAGCAGTTTTCTAGGCTCCTACGAGCAGTACTTC,CASSFLGSYEQYF
TRBV19,.,.,TRBJ2-1,TGTGCCAGTAGTATGGGGGCGGGGGCCCACAATGAGCAGTTCTTC,CASSMGAGAHNEQFF
TRBV29-1,.,.,TRBJ1-2,TGCAGTTCCTGCGCGTTGTTGGAACAGCTTTATGGCTACACCTTC,CSSCALLEQLYGYTF
TRBV6-1,.,.,TRBJ2-7,TGTGCCAGCAGTGAGCTATACTACGAGCAGTACTTC,CASSELYYEQYF
TRBV15,TRBD2,.,TRBJ2-7,TGTGCCACCAGCGAGGGACTAGCGGGCTACGAGCAGTACTTC,CATSEGLAGYEQYF
TRBV5-1,.,.,TRBJ1-6,TGCGCCAGCAGCCAGACAGGAGATCTCATTAATTCACCCCTCCACTTT,CASSQTGDLINSPLHF
TRBV18,TRBD2,.,TRBJ2-5,TGTGCCAGCTCACCACCAGGCGGGGGGCGAGGAGAGACCCAGTACTTC,CASSPPGGGRGETQYF
TRBV7-9,.,.,TRBJ2-7,TGTGCCAGCAGCGGACGGGACTCCGACTACGAGCAGTACTTC,CASSGRDSDYEQYF
TRBV9,TRBD2,.,TRBJ2-1,TGTGCCAGCAGCGTAGACATGGCGGGAGAATACAATGAGCAGTTCTTC,CASSVDMAGEYNEQFF
TRBV6-5,TRBD1,few,TRBJ2-7,TGTGCCAGCAGTTCGGTTTTGTCGGGACAGGGGGACGAGCAGTACTTC,CASSSVLSGQGDEQYF
TRBV14,TRBD2,.,TRBJ2-1,TGTGCCAGCAGCTTCCGAGCGGGAGATAGCTACAATGAGCAGTTCTTC,CASSFRAGDSYNEQFF
TRBV4-2,TRBD1,.,TRBJ2-5,TGTGCCAGCAGCCAGATGACCGGGACAGGGTACCAAGAGACCCAGTACTTC,CASSQMTGTGYQETQYF
TRBV15,.,.,TRBJ2-4,TGTGCCACCAGCAGGGGGGGAGGACCCGGTAACATTCAGTACTTC,CATSRGGGPGNIQYF
TRBV14,TRBD2,once,TRBJ2-2,TGTGCCAGCAGCCATCAGACCGTGACTAGCGGGCTCGGCGGGGAGCTGTTTTTT,CASSHQTVTSGLGGELFF
TRBV4-1,.,.,TRBJ2-1,TGCGCCAGCAGCCGCCCAGGGCTTGAGCAGTTCTTC,CASSRPGLEQFF
TRBV4-1,.,once,TRBJ1-2,TGCGCCAGCAGCCAATTCCCCAGGGCAGGCAATAACTATGGCTACACCTTC,CASSQFPRAGNNYGYTF
TRBV27,.,.,TRBJ2-1,TGTGCCAGCAGTTTATCCCAGGGATTCGTAGACAATGAGCAGTTCTTC,CASSLSQGFVDNEQFF